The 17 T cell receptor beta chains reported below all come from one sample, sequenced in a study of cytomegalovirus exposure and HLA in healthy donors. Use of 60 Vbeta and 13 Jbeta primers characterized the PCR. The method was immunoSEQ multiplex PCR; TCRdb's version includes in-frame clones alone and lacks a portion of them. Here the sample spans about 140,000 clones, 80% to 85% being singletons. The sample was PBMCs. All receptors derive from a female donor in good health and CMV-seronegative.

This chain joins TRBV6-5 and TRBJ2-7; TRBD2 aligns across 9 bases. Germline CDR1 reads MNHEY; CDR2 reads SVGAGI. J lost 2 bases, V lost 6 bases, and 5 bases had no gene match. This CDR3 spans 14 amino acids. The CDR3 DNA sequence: TGTGCCAGCAGCCGGACTAGCGTTGCCTACGAGCAGTACTTC. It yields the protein CASSRTSVAYEQYF.

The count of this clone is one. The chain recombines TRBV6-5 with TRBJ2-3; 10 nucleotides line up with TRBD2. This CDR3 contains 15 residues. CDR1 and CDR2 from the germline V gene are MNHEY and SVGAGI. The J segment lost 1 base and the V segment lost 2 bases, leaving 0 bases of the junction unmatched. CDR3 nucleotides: TGTGCCAGCAGTTACGGGACTAGCGGCACAGATACGCAGTATTTT. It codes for CASSYGTSGTDTQYF.

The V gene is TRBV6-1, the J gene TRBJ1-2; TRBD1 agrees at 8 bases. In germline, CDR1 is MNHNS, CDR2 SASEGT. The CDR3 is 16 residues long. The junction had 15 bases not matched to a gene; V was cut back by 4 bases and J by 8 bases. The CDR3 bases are TGTGCCAGCAGTGCGGGACAGGCTCTGGTCGTGGGGGGCTACACCTTC. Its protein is CASSAGQALVVGGYTF.

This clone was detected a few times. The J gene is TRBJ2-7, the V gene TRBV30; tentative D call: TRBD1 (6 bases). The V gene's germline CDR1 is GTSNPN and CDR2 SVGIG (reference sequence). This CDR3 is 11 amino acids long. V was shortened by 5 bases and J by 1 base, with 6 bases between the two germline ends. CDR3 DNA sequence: TGTGCCTGGGGACAGTCCTACGAGCAGTACTTC. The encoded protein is CAWGQSYEQYF. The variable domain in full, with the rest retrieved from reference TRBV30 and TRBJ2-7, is SQTIHQWPATLVQPVGSPLSLECTVEGTSNPNLYWYRQAAGRGLQLLFYSVGIGQISSEVPQNLSASRPQDRQFILSSKKLLLSDSGFYLCAWGQSYEQYFGPGTRLTVT.

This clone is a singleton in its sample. The CDR3 sequence: CASGEQFF. The DNA for the CDR3 is TGTGCCAGCGGCGAGCAGTTCTTC. The gene calls are TRBV28 and TRBJ2-1; no firm D call. This CDR3 is built from 8 residues. V lost 8 bases to trimming and J lost 10 bases, with 3 bases between them. Germline CDR1 reads MDHEN; CDR2 reads SYDVKM.

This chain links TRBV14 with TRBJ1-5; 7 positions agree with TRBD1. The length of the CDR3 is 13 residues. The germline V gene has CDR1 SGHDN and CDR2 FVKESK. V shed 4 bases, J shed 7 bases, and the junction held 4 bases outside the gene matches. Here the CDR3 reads CASSRQGGQPQHF. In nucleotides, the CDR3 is TGTGCCAGCAGCCGACAGGGAGGACAGCCCCAGCATTTT.

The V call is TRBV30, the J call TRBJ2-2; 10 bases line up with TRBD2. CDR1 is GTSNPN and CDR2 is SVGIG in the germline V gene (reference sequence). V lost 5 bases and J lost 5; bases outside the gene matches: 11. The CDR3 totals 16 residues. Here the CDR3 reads CAWGGAVAGGTGELFF. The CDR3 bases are TGTGCCTGGGGTGGCGCGGTAGCGGGAGGTACCGGGGAGCTGTTTTTT. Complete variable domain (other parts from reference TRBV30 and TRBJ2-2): SQTIHQWPATLVQPVGSPLSLECTVEGTSNPNLYWYRQAAGRGLQLLFYSVGIGQISSEVPQNLSASRPQDRQFILSSKKLLLSDSGFYLCAWGGAVAGGTGELFFGEGSRLTVL.

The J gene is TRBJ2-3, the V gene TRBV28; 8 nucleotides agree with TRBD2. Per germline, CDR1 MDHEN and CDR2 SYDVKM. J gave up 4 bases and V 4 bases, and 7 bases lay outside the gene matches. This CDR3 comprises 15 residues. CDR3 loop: CASSSTAGVPDTQYF. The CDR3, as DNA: TGTGCCAGCAGTTCCACAGCGGGAGTACCAGATACGCAGTATTTT.

The CDR3 here is CASSSRGSGDSYNEQFF. CDR3 nucleotides: TGTGCCAGCAGCTCCCGGGGTAGCGGGGATTCCTACAATGAGCAGTTCTTC. This chain links TRBV5-5 with TRBJ2-1; 8 nucleotides agree with TRBD2. CDR1 and CDR2 (germline): SGHKS, YYEKEE (reference sequence). Trimming cost V 3 bases and J 1 base; bases outside gene matches: 9. The length of the CDR3 is 17 residues. Variable domain in full (rest from reference TRBV5-5 and TRBJ2-1): DAGVTQSPTHLIKTRGQQVTLRCSPISGHKSVSWYQQVLGQGPQFIFQYYEKEERGRGNFPDRFSARQFPNYSSELNVNALLLGDSALYLCASSSRGSGDSYNEQFFGPGTRLTVL.

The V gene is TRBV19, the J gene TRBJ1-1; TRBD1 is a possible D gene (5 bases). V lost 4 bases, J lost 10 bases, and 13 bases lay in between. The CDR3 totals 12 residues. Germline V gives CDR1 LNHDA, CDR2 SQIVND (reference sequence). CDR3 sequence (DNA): TGTGCCAGTAGTAATGGGGCAATGGGAGCTTTCTTT. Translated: CASSNGAMGAFF. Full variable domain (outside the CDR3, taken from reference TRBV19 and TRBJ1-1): DGGITQSPKYLFRKEGQNVTLSCEQNLNHDAMYWYRQDPGQGLRLIYYSQIVNDFQKGDIAEGYSVSREKKESFPLTVTSAQKNPTAFYLCASSNGAMGAFFGQGTRLTVV.

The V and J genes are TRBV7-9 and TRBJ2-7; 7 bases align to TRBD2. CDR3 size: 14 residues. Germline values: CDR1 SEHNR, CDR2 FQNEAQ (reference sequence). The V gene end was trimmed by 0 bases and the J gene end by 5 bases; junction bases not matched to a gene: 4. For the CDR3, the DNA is TGTGCCAGCAGCTTAGCGGCGGGGGTAAACGAGCAGTACTTC. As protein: CASSLAAGVNEQYF.

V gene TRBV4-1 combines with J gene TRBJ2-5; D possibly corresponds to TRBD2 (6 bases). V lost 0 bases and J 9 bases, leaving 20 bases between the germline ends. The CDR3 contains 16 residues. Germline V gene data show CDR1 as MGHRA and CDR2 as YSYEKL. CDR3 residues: CASSQDTGVVAAAQYF. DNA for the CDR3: TGCGCCAGCAGCCAAGATACGGGAGTGGTGGCGGCGGCCCAGTACTTC.

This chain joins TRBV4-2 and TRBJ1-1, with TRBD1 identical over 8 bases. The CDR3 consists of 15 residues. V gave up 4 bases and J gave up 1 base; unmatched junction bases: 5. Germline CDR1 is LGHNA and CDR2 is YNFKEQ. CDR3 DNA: TGTGCCAGCAGCCGTATACAGGGGGAGAACACTGAAGCTTTCTTT. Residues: CASSRIQGENTEAFF.

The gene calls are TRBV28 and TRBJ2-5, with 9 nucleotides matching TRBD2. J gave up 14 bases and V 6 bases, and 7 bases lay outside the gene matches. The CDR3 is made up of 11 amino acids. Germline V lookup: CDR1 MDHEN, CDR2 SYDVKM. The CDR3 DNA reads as TGTGCCAGCAGCTCCGGGACTAGCACCTACTTC. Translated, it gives CASSSGTSTYF. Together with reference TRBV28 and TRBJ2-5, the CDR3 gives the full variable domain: DVKVTQSSRYLVKRTGEKVFLECVQDMDHENMFWYRQDPGLGLRLIYFSYDVKMKEKGDIPEGYSVSREKKERFSLILESASTNQTSMYLCASSSGTSTYFGPGTRLLVL.

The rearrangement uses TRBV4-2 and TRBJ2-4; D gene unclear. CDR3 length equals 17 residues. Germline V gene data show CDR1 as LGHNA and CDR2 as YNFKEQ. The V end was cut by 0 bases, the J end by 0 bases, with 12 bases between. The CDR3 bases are TGTGCCAGCAGCCAAGATTATACAGCCCTAGCCAAAAACATTCAGTACTTC. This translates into CASSQDYTALAKNIQYF.

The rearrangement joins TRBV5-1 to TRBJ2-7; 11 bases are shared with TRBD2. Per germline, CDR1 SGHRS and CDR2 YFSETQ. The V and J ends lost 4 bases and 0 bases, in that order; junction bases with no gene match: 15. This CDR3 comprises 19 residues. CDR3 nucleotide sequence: TGCGCCAGCAGCGTCCGGGACACCGGACTAGCGGGCCTCTCCTACGAGCAGTACTTC. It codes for CASSVRDTGLAGLSYEQYF.

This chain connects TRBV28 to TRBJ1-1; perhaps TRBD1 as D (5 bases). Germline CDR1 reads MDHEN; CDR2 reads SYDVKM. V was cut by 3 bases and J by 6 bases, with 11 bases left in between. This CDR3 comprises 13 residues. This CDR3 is CASSFPDRPEAFF. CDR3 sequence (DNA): TGTGCCAGCAGTTTCCCCGACAGACCTGAAGCTTTCTTT.